The TCR beta chain under discussion was sequenced for a study of T cells in Graves' hyperthyroidism and ophthalmopathy. Recently diagnosed hyperthyroidism of less than 2 months' duration affected patients aged 18 to 65. Orbital computed tomography and thyroid ultrasound, together with serum TRAb and thyroxine and clinical symptoms, were used for diagnoses. This clonotype was observed many times. This CDR3 has 16 residues. CDR1 MNHNY and CDR2 SVGAGI come from the germline V gene (reference sequence). The V end was cut by 2 bases, the J end by 1 base, with 12 bases between. RNA transcripts provided the source from which TCR beta CDR3 regions were amplified. The primer set for the first-round RT-PCR of the TCR CDR3 was HTBI. TCRdb reanalysed the multiplex PCR reads using MiXCR and keeps one entry per CDR3 protein. This table holds 500,000 to 750,000 distinct CDR3 sequences, around 42% found once.

The source of this sequence is a young woman with Graves' hyperthyroidism. The J gene is TRBJ1-5, the V gene TRBV6-6; D unclear. Sequencing used peripheral blood or thyroid tissue (not recorded which). CDR3 protein: CASSYNMNRSNQPQHF. In DNA form, the CDR3 reads TGTGCCAGCAGTTACAACATGAATCGAAGCAATCAGCCCCAGCATTTT.